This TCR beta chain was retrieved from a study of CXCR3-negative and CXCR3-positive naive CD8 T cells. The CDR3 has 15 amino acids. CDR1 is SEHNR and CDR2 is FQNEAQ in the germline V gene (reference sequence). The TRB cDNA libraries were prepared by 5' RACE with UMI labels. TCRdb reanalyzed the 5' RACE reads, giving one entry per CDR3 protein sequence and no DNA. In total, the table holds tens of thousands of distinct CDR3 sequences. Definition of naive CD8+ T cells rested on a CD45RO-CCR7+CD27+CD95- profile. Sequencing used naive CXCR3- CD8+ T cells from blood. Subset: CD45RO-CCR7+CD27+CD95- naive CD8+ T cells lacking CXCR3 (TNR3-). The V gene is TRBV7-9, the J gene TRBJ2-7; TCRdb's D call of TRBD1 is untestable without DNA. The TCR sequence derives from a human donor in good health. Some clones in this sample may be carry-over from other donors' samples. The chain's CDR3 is CASSLAGQGTYEQYF.